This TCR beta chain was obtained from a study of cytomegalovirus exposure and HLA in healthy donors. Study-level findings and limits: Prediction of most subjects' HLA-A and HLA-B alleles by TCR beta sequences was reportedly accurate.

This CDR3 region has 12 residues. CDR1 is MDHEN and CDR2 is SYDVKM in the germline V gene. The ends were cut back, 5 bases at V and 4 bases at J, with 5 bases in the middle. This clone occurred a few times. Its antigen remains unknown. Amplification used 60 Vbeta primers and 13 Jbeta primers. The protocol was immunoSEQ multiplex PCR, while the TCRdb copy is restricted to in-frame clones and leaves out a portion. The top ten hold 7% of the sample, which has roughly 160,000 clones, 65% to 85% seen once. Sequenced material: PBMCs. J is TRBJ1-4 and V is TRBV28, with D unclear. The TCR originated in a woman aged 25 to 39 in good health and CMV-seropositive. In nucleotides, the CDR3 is TGTGCCAGCAGTAGCGTTAATGAAAAACTGTTTTTT. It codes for CASSSVNEKLFF.